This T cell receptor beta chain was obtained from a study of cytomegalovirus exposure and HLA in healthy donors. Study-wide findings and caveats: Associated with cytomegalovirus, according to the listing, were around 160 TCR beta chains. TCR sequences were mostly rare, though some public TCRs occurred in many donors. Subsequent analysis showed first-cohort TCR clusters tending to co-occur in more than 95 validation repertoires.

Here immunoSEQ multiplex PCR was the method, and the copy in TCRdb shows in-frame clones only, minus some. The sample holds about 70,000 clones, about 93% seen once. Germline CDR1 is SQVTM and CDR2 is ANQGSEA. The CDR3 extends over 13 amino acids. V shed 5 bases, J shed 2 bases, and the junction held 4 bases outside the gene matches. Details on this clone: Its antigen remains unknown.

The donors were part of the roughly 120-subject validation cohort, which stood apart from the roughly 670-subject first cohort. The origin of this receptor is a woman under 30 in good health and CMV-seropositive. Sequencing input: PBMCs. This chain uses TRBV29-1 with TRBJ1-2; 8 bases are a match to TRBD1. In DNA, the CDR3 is TGCAGCGTTCGCCGGGACAGGAACTATGGCTACACCTTC. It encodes CSVRRDRNYGYTF.